This entry features one T cell receptor beta chain sequence. Antigen unknown. The data stem from a study of beta chain features in type 1 diabetes. It was one heparinised blood draw, averaging about 116 mL, that each donor gave. Purity (above 95%) was reached by all sorted populations. Overall study results and limits: A moderate, significant TCRB CDR3 shortening appeared in type 1 diabetes across four CD4+ subsets. A PCR bias possibly favoring shorter templates would apply equally to patients and controls.

Every bit of the isolated RNA underwent reverse transcription, so sequencing read expressed TCRB transcripts. Data came from immunoSEQ multiplex PCR; TCRdb stores just in-frame clones and leaves some out. The table has just over 450,000 clones, approximately 31% seen once. This receptor was taken from a man aged 18 to 29 in good health. Sequenced input: naive CD4+ T cells from blood.

CDR3 nucleotide sequence: TGTGCCTGGAGTGTATGGGGGCTAGCGGAAGAGACCCAGTACTTC. It specifies CAWSVWGLAEETQYF. V is TRBV30 and J is TRBJ2-5; D possibly corresponds to TRBD2 (7 bases). The germline V gene has CDR1 GTSNPN and CDR2 SVGIG (reference sequence). The CDR3 extends over 15 amino acids. V shed 0 bases and J shed 3 bases, with 14 bases lying between them.